Included here is one T cell receptor beta chain sequence, with context. What it binds is unknown. Assay used: immunoSEQ multiplex PCR; TCRdb lists only in-frame clones, some missing. The sample lists roughly 80,000 clones, less than 90% occurring once. The germline CDR1 and CDR2 sequences are SNHLY and FYNNEI. The ends were cut back, 5 bases at V and 8 bases at J, with 1 base in the middle. The CDR3 spans 10 residues. This record comes from a study of radiation and T cells in renal cell carcinoma. Sample time point: blood 4 weeks post-SBRT, at nephrectomy. The treatment is: 15 Gy SBRT to primary tumor, nephrectomy 4 weeks later. Nephrectomy followed 15 Gy stereotactic body radiation by 4 weeks. Radiation-treated patients gave blood at baseline, week 2 and week 4. General study points: From baseline, blood top tumor clonotypes peaked at 2 weeks post-radiation.

The source of this sequence is an older woman with renal cell carcinoma. This chain joins TRBV2 and TRBJ2-6; D is unresolved. Sequenced material: blood, taken from a patient whose treatment included radiotherapy and nephrectomy. CDR3 in amino acids: CASSTNVLTF. Here the CDR3 DNA reads TGTGCCAGCAGTACCAACGTCCTGACTTTC.